The 27 T cell receptor beta chains presented below share a single source sample, sequenced in a study of T cell responses to AZD1222 COVID-19 vaccine. The data were produced by immunoSEQ multiplex PCR, yet TCRdb's version contains in-frame clones alone and is incomplete. The sample has more than 110,000 clones; less than 95% are singletons. Sequences were derived from peripheral blood, sampled on day 0 of AZD1222 vaccination. These TCRs come from an adult in good health.

The V call is TRBV12-3 or TRBV12-4, the J call TRBJ2-5; no clear D. V was clipped by 6 bases and J by 1 base, with 6 bases between them. The CDR3 spans 12 residues. The CDR3 bases are TGTGCCAGCAGCCAAATCCAAGAGACCCAGTACTTC. Translating gives CASSQIQETQYF.

V gene TRBV30 combines with J gene TRBJ2-7; perhaps TRBD1 as D (6 bases). V lost 2 bases and J lost 2, with 7 bases in between. Germline V gene data show CDR1 as GTSNPN and CDR2 as SVGIG (reference sequence). There are 12 residues in the CDR3. The CDR3: CAWSRDTYEQYF. The CDR3 coding sequence is TGTGCCTGGAGTAGGGACACCTACGAGCAGTACTTC.

This clone was detected once. V is TRBV7-9 and J is TRBJ2-1, with a weak D call TRBD2 (5 bases). V gave up 2 bases and J gave up 3 bases, with 11 bases separating them. The CDR3 runs to 15 residues. Germline values: CDR1 SEHNR, CDR2 FQNEAQ (reference sequence). As DNA, the CDR3 is TGTGCCAGCAGCTTATTCACGGGAAACTACAATGAGCAGTTCTTC. The encoded protein is CASSLFTGNYNEQFF. The entire variable domain, with the rest obtained from reference TRBV7-9 and TRBJ2-1, is as follows: DTGVSQNPRHKITKRGQNVTFRCDPISEHNRLYWYRQTLGQGPEFLTYFQNEAQLEKSRLLSDRFSAERPKGSFSTLEIQRTEQGDSAMYLCASSLFTGNYNEQFFGPGTRLTVL.

This clone was counted a few times. The V gene is TRBV24-1, the J gene TRBJ1-1, with TRBD1 matching 11 bases. The V gene end was trimmed by 9 bases and the J gene end by 3 bases; junction bases not matched to a gene: 11. The germline V gene encodes CDR1 KGHDR and CDR2 SFDVKD. The CDR3 totals 16 residues. This CDR3 is CATQRTGGSGDTEAFF. The CDR3 region has the DNA TGTGCCACCCAAAGGACAGGGGGCTCGGGGGACACTGAAGCTTTCTTT.

The V call is TRBV5-1, the J call TRBJ1-5, with D hard to call. In germline, CDR1 is SGHRS, CDR2 YFSETQ. Trimming shortened V by 0 bases and J by 2 bases, and 12 bases separated the two germline ends. The CDR3 sequence is 16 residues long. The CDR3 protein is CASSLVRRSCNQPQHF. The CDR3 DNA reads TGCGCCAGCAGCTTGGTTCGGCGGTCCTGCAATCAGCCCCAGCATTTT.

The chain uses TRBV19 and TRBJ1-2, with D hard to call. CDR3 size: 14 residues. The ends were cut back, 1 base at V and 4 bases at J, with 10 bases in the middle. Per germline, CDR1 LNHDA and CDR2 SQIVND (reference sequence). DNA of the CDR3: TGTGCCAGTAGTATAGGGACGGGAGCCTATGGCTACACCTTC. Its translation: CASSIGTGAYGYTF.

V and J are TRBV5-6 and TRBJ2-5; TRBD1 aligns across 7 bases. Germline V lookup: CDR1 SGHDT, CDR2 YYEEEE. The J segment lost 5 bases and the V segment lost 4 bases, leaving 8 bases of the junction unmatched. The CDR3 length is 14 residues. CDR3: CASSVTGSGETQYF. The CDR3 DNA reads TGTGCCAGCAGCGTGACAGGGTCGGGGGAGACCCAGTACTTC.

The chain joins TRBV27 to TRBJ1-6, with 9 bases lining up with TRBD1. The CDR3 spans 17 residues. V was clipped by 8 bases and J by 5 bases; unmatched bases: 13. The germline CDR1 and CDR2 sequences are MNHEY and SMNVEV (reference sequence). In DNA form, the CDR3 reads TGTGCCAGCGGCCCATACAGGGGGCGGTATGATAATTCACCCCTCCACTTT. The encoded protein is CASGPYRGRYDNSPLHF.

This chain connects TRBV30 to TRBJ1-2; D uncertain. CDR1 and CDR2 from the germline V gene are GTSNPN and SVGIG (reference sequence). CDR3 length equals 11 residues. Deletions cut 1 base from V and 8 bases from J, with 8 bases between. CDR3 nucleotides: TGTGCCTGGAGTGGGGGAGCCGGCTACACCTTC. As protein: CAWSGGAGYTF.

The chain has TRBV3-1 (or the pseudogene TRBV3-2) and TRBJ2-7; TRBD2 matches 12 bases. V was pared by 0 bases and J by 2 bases, with 11 bases of the junction left unmatched. The CDR3 covers 19 residues. Per the germline V gene, CDR1 is LGHDT and CDR2 is YNNKEL (reference sequence). The CDR3 protein is CASSQDSRGTSGPAYEQYF. The CDR3 DNA reads TGTGCCAGCAGCCAAGATAGCCGAGGGACTAGCGGGCCCGCCTACGAGCAGTACTTC.

The chain carries TRBV5-1 and TRBJ1-4; a possible D gene is TRBD1 (5 bases). Looked up from germline, CDR1 is SGHRS and CDR2 is YFSETQ. The CDR3 has 17 residues. The V end lost 0 bases, the J end lost 0 bases, and 12 bases lay between the germline ends. Written as DNA, the CDR3 is TGCGCCAGCAGCTTGGTATCGGGGCTGGCAACTAATGAAAAACTGTTTTTT. It is translated as CASSLVSGLATNEKLFF.

The rearrangement links TRBV3-1 (or the pseudogene TRBV3-2) to TRBJ2-5; the D gene is possibly TRBD2 (6 bases). CDR3 length equals 15 residues. Germline V gene data show CDR1 as LGHDT and CDR2 as YNNKEL (reference sequence). Trimming cost V 0 bases and J 5 bases, with 13 bases left between them. CDR3 nucleotide sequence: TGTGCCAGCAGCCAAGAACCTCTGGGACTTGAGACCCAGTACTTC. Translation gives CASSQEPLGLETQYF.

Concerning this clone: The junction differs from germline at one of its ends, possibly a read error. The chain carries TRBV6-2 or TRBV6-3 and TRBJ2-7; TRBD1 matches 8 bases. Germline V gene sequence: CDR1 MNHEY, CDR2 SVGEGT. The CDR3 runs to 15 residues. In nucleotides, the CDR3 is TGTGCCAGCAGTAACTCCGACAGGGGAAGGCACGAGCAGTACTTC. It translates to CASSNSDRGRHEQYF.

The rearrangement uses TRBV6-5 and TRBJ2-2; D ambiguous. Trimming shortened V by 6 bases and J by 0 bases, and 11 bases separated the two germline ends. CDR1 is MNHEY, CDR2 SVGAGI, per germline. There are 15 residues in the CDR3. CDR3 loop: CASRNGLANTGELFF. The DNA of the CDR3 is TGTGCCAGCAGGAACGGCCTCGCGAACACCGGGGAGCTGTTTTTT.

The V call is TRBV7-2, the J call TRBJ1-1, with D perhaps TRBD1 (5 bases). There are 14 residues in the CDR3. Trimming pared 3 bases from V and 6 bases from J, leaving 14 bases between. Germline-derived CDR1 and CDR2 are SGHTA and FQGNSA. The CDR3 protein is CASSFPWGVSEAFF. The CDR3 DNA reads TGTGCCAGCAGCTTTCCCTGGGGGGTTTCTGAAGCTTTCTTT.

V is TRBV6-1 and J is TRBJ1-2, with D possibly matching TRBD1 (5 bases). The CDR3 contains 15 residues. Germline V gene data show CDR1 as MNHNS and CDR2 as SASEGT. The ends were cut back, 3 bases at V and 5 bases at J, with 16 bases in the middle. The CDR3 region is CASSDEGWGYYGYTF. CDR3 coding DNA: TGTGCCAGCAGTGATGAGGGCTGGGGGTATTATGGCTACACCTTC.

The CDR3 DNA is TGTGCCAGCAGTGAACCGGGACAGGGCTACACCTTC. The encoded protein is CASSEPGQGYTF. The genes are TRBV2 and TRBJ1-2; TRBD1 matches at 7 bases. V was pared by 2 bases and J by 8 bases, with 2 bases of the junction left unmatched. The germline V gene has CDR1 SNHLY and CDR2 FYNNEI. This CDR3 spans 12 amino acids.

J is TRBJ2-1 and V is TRBV4-2; D might be TRBD2 (5 bases). This CDR3 is 13 amino acids long. Germline V gene lookup returns CDR1 LGHNA and CDR2 YNFKEQ. Trimming pared 0 bases from V and 10 bases from J, leaving 10 bases between. CDR3 sequence reads: CASSQEPSLEQFF. The CDR3 bases are TGTGCCAGCAGCCAAGAGCCTAGCCTGGAGCAGTTCTTC.

The J gene is TRBJ2-1, the V gene TRBV30, with TRBD2 matching 8 bases. V trimming: 3 bases; J trimming: 8 bases; junction bases outside the gene matches: 21. This CDR3 is built from 18 residues. Germline assignment: CDR1 GTSNPN and CDR2 SVGIG (reference sequence). The CDR3 is CAWSLLPPTSGLGDEQFF. The DNA for the CDR3 is TGTGCCTGGAGCCTCCTCCCCCCAACTAGCGGTCTAGGGGATGAGCAGTTCTTC.

This chain links TRBV19 with TRBJ1-2; 10 positions agree with TRBD1. Per germline, CDR1 LNHDA and CDR2 SQIVND (reference sequence). The junction had 4 bases not matched to a gene; V was cut back by 3 bases and J by 6 bases. The CDR3 is 14 amino acids. The CDR3 DNA reads TGTGCCAGTAGTATCGGGGGGACAGGGGATGGCTACACCTTC. It codes for CASSIGGTGDGYTF.

This chain uses TRBV25-1 with TRBJ1-2; 9 bases match TRBD1. The germline gives CDR1 MGHDK, CDR2 SYGVNS. With 7 bases clipped from V and 4 bases from J, the junction kept 7 bases outside the gene matches. This CDR3 is built from 14 residues. CDR3 loop: CASTPDRGGYGYTF. For the CDR3, the DNA is TGTGCCAGCACCCCCGACAGGGGGGGCTATGGCTACACCTTC.

The V and J genes are TRBV5-8 and TRBJ2-3; the D is unclear. Per the germline V gene, CDR1 is SGHTS and CDR2 is YDEGEE. The germline V and J ends were trimmed by 4 bases and 6 bases, with 12 bases remaining between them. The CDR3 has 13 residues. The CDR3 nucleotides are TGTGCCAGCAGCCCTAGAAAGGAGGATACGCAGTATTTT. Protein sequence: CASSPRKEDTQYF. Supplemented by reference TRBV5-8 and TRBJ2-3, the full variable domain reads EAGVTQSPTHLIKTRGQQATLRCSPISGHTSVYWYQQALGLGLQFLLWYDEGEERNRGNFPPRFSGRQFPNYSSELNVNALELEDSALYLCASSPRKEDTQYFGPGTRLTVL.

The chain couples TRBV5-8 to TRBJ2-5; D is unclear. Trimming shortened V by 3 bases and J by 3 bases, and 3 bases separated the two germline ends. This CDR3 contains 11 residues. CDR1 is SGHTS, CDR2 YDEGEE, per germline. The DNA for the CDR3 is TGTGCCAGCAGCTACGAAGAGACCCAGTACTTC. Its protein is CASSYEETQYF.

In this sample, this clone turned up a few times. The V and J genes are TRBV5-6 and TRBJ1-1; D ambiguous. The CDR3 runs to 14 residues. The V and J ends lost 0 bases and 5 bases respectively, with 11 bases between them. CDR1 and CDR2 (germline): SGHDT, YYEEEE. This CDR3 reads CASSLDQGGTEAFF. CDR3 DNA: TGTGCCAGCAGCTTGGATCAAGGAGGAACTGAAGCTTTCTTT.

This clone was counted a few times. This rearrangement joins TRBV7-3 to TRBJ1-2; 8 bases are a match to TRBD1. Per the germline V gene, CDR1 is SGHTA and CDR2 is FQGTGA. The CDR3 runs to 14 residues. Unmatched junction bases numbered 10, after V lost 5 bases and J lost 8 bases. CDR3 bases: TGTGCCAGCAGCGAGCCCGACAGGGGCGGAGGCTACACCTTC. It yields the protein CASSEPDRGGGYTF.

The chain recombines TRBV7-3 with TRBJ2-5; 10 bases are a match to TRBD2. V dropped 2 bases and J dropped 1; count of bases not matched to a gene: 4. CDR1 and CDR2 (germline): SGHTA, FQGTGA. The length of the CDR3 is 16 residues. The CDR3 loop is CASSLGLAAIQETQYF. CDR3 DNA: TGTGCCAGCAGCTTAGGACTAGCGGCGATCCAAGAGACCCAGTACTTC.

This chain links TRBV11-3 with TRBJ1-1; 11 nucleotides line up with TRBD1. Germline V gene data show CDR1 as SGHNT and CDR2 as YENEEA. The junction had 8 bases not matched to a gene; V was cut back by 5 bases and J by 0 bases. The CDR3 is 17 amino acids. For the CDR3, the DNA is TGTGCCAGCAGCGCCGGACAGGGGGCCCACATGAACACTGAAGCTTTCTTT. This encodes CASSAGQGAHMNTEAFF. Drawing the rest from reference TRBV11-3 and TRBJ1-1, the complete variable domain is EAGVVQSPRYKIIEKKQPVAFWCNPISGHNTLYWYLQNLGQGPELLIRYENEEAVDDSQLPKDRFSAERLKGVDSTLKIQPAELGDSAVYLCASSAGQGAHMNTEAFFGQGTRLTVV.